The TCR beta chain described here comes from a study of tissue T cells after allogeneic stem cell transplantation. Germline loops: CDR1 NNHNN, CDR2 SYGAGS (reference sequence). Trimming removed 2 bases from V and 9 bases from J; junction bases left unmatched: 10. This CDR3 has 15 amino acids. Notes on the study in general: Anatomically similar tissues had similar TCR repertoires within each patient. Alloreactivity or antigen specificity of tissue TCRs was not determined; some clones might be host cells.

Time point denoted: mouse harvest day 7 after allogeneic transplant. Each mouse received 10^7 T-cell-depleted marrow cells plus 10^6 splenic CD5+ T cells by tail vein. Tissues came from B6→BALB/c major-mismatch GVHD mice at day 7 or 14. As to this clone: The antigen remains unidentified. Germline and genes here are mouse. The CDR3 extends 1 residue past the end of the read, so its final part is completed from the germline J gene.

Profiling relied on immunoSEQ multiplex PCR, and the TCRdb table lists in-frame clones only, not all of them. The profile shows 4,000 to 5,000 clones, about 60% of them singletons. The sequenced sample was spleen. This receptor was taken from a female BALB/c mouse given C57BL/6 T cells with graft-versus-host disease after an allogeneic hematopoietic cell transplant. This sequence joins TRBV13-2 and TRBJ2-1; TRBD2 matches at 8 bases. The CDR3: CASGEAAGGRGEQFF. CDR3 DNA (partial): TGTGCCAGCGGTGAGGCGGCGGGGGGGCGGGGTGAGCAGTTC.